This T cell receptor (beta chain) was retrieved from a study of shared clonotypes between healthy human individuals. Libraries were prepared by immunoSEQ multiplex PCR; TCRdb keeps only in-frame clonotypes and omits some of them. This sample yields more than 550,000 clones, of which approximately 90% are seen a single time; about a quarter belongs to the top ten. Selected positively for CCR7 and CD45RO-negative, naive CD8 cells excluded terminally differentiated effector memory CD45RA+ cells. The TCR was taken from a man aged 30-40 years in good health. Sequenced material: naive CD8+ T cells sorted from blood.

The CDR3 bases are TGTGCCAGCAGCTCTAGCGGGAATGACCAAGAGACCCAGTACTTC. Amino acid sequence: CASSSSGNDQETQYF. The chain has TRBV7-8 and TRBJ2-5, with 9 nucleotides matching TRBD2. The germline gives CDR1 SGHVS, CDR2 FQNEAQ. This CDR3 region has 15 residues. With 4 bases clipped from V and 0 bases from J, the junction kept 3 bases outside the gene matches.